A selection of T cell receptor beta chains follows, all from one sample in a study of blood T cell repertoires in COVID-19. The method was immunoSEQ multiplex PCR; TCRdb's version includes in-frame clones alone and lacks a portion of them. The sample has approximately 41,000 clones; approximately 88% are singletons. The sequenced material came from peripheral blood. The receptors were gathered from a woman in her thirties or forties with acute or convalescent COVID-19. CDR3s include the opening cysteine and the closing phenylalanine or tryptophan. Each record gives: V gene, J gene, D gene, CDR3 protein. A D gene is named only where the DNA matches it firmly.

TRBV7-3	TRBJ2-5	-	CASSQTSYETQYF
TRBV30	TRBJ1-2	TRBD1	CAWSPPGTVPYGYTF
TRBV5-8	TRBJ1-1	TRBD1	CASSLGQGVTEAFF
TRBV2	TRBJ1-2	TRBD1	CASTIDRGLNYGYTF
TRBV7-9	TRBJ1-1	-	CASSLTSGSEAFF
TRBV28	TRBJ1-1	-	CASRPQKDYNTEAFF
TRBV5-6	TRBJ1-1	-	CASSLALVLNTEAFF
TRBV6-2/TRBV6-3	TRBJ2-6	-	CASSYRGPGQAHVLTF
TRBV4-1	TRBJ2-3	-	CASSPGGRSTDTQYF
TRBV5-1	TRBJ2-7	TRBD1	CASSSGQGTNEQYF
TRBV5-1	TRBJ1-6	TRBD1	CASSTNGQAGNSPLHF
TRBV7-9	TRBJ2-7	TRBD2	CASSLRLAGGGEQYF
TRBV9	TRBJ2-1	TRBD2	CASSTPRTSGVYNEQFF